What follows are 32 T cell receptor beta chains derived from one specimen sequenced in a study of cytomegalovirus exposure and HLA in healthy donors. Sequencing was performed with immunoSEQ multiplex PCR; in TCRdb, only in-frame clones are kept and a portion is missing. The top ten clones hold less than 8.5% of a sample with 200,000 or so clones, 75% to 90% of them seen once. The sample comprised PBMCs. These receptors all come from a young man in good health and CMV-seropositive.

This clone has only a few counts. The CDR3 DNA sequence: TGTGCCAGCAGCCACGGGACAGGGTACGAGCAGTACTTC. Its translation is CASSHGTGYEQYF. V usage is TRBV7-3 and J usage is TRBJ2-7; 9 bases line up with TRBD1. The V segment lost 5 bases and the J segment 4 bases; nucleotides outside the gene matches: 3. The CDR3 is 13 amino acids. CDR1 and CDR2 from the germline V gene are SGHTA and FQGTGA.

This clone was recorded a few times. The chain carries TRBV27 and TRBJ2-7; D not resolved. Germline lookup yields CDR1 MNHEY and CDR2 SMNVEV (reference sequence). This CDR3 contains 13 residues. V lost 6 bases and J 2 bases, leaving 11 bases between the germline ends. CDR3 sequence: CASRSRLAYEQYF. Here the CDR3 DNA reads TGTGCCAGCAGATCCCGGCTAGCCTACGAGCAGTACTTC.

J is TRBJ1-5 and V is TRBV19, with 10 bases lining up with TRBD1. The CDR3 covers 14 residues. Germline V gene sequence: CDR1 LNHDA, CDR2 SQIVND (reference sequence). J gave up 5 bases and V 5 bases, and 3 bases lay outside the gene matches. CDR3 in DNA: TGTGCCAGTAGTCCAGGGACAGGGGATCAGCCCCAGCATTTT. This sequence encodes CASSPGTGDQPQHF. The entire variable domain, with the rest obtained from reference TRBV19 and TRBJ1-5, is as follows: DGGITQSPKYLFRKEGQNVTLSCEQNLNHDAMYWYRQDPGQGLRLIYYSQIVNDFQKGDIAEGYSVSREKKESFPLTVTSAQKNPTAFYLCASSPGTGDQPQHFGDGTRLSIL.

This chain joins TRBV6-1 and TRBJ1-5; no clear D gene. Germline CDR1 MNHNS, CDR2 SASEGT. V lost 5 bases, J lost 11 bases, and 7 bases lay in between. The CDR3 runs to 10 residues. This CDR3 is CASSSVAQHF. The CDR3 nucleotides read TGTGCCAGCAGTTCAGTGGCCCAGCATTTT.

The table lists this clone with a few counts. The chain links TRBV12-5 to TRBJ1-3, with unresolved D. The CDR3 contains 12 residues. With 4 bases removed from V and 1 base from J, the gap between germline ends came to 2 bases. CDR1 and CDR2 from the germline V gene are LGHNT and FRNRAP. The chain's CDR3 is CASGSSGNTIYF. DNA of the CDR3: TGTGCTAGTGGTTCGTCTGGAAACACCATATATTTT.

This clone was counted a single time. This chain joins TRBV30 and TRBJ2-3, with 13 bases aligning to TRBD2. This CDR3 region has 15 residues. Germline loops: CDR1 GTSNPN, CDR2 SVGIG (reference sequence). The trim removed 2 bases at V and 5 bases at J, leaving 4 bases unmatched. In DNA form, the CDR3 reads TGTGCCTGGAGTATAGGACTAGCGGGAGAAGATACGCAGTATTTT. Protein sequence: CAWSIGLAGEDTQYF.

This clone was detected only a few times. The V call is TRBV30, the J call TRBJ1-2; 9 bases match TRBD1. V lost 3 bases and J lost 5; bases outside the gene matches: 7. This CDR3 spans 14 amino acids. Germline CDR1 and CDR2: GTSNPN and SVGIG (reference sequence). As DNA, the CDR3 is TGTGCCTGGAGCGCGGACAGGGGAAGGTATGGCTACACCTTC. It translates to CAWSADRGRYGYTF.

V and J are TRBV19 and TRBJ1-5; 8 bases map to TRBD1. CDR1 and CDR2 (germline): LNHDA, SQIVND (reference sequence). This CDR3 is 14 amino acids long. The junction had 6 bases not matched to a gene; V was cut back by 5 bases and J by 6 bases. The CDR3 reads CASSVGQGGQPQHF. In DNA, the CDR3 is TGTGCCAGTAGTGTAGGACAGGGAGGTCAGCCCCAGCATTTT.

The V gene is TRBV7-9, the J gene TRBJ2-7, with a weak D call TRBD1 (5 bases). Germline lookup yields CDR1 SEHNR and CDR2 FQNEAQ (reference sequence). Trimming took off 2 bases at V and 9 bases at J, with 20 bases between the two ends. The CDR3 length is 15 residues. In DNA, the CDR3 is TGTGCCAGCAGCTTACAGTCGGCAGGGCAAATCGGGCAGTACTTC. Translation gives CASSLQSAGQIGQYF. Using reference TRBV7-9 and TRBJ2-7 for the parts outside the CDR3, the full variable domain is DTGVSQNPRHKITKRGQNVTFRCDPISEHNRLYWYRQTLGQGPEFLTYFQNEAQLEKSRLLSDRFSAERPKGSFSTLEIQRTEQGDSAMYLCASSLQSAGQIGQYFGPGTRLTVT.

This chain uses TRBV7-8 with TRBJ2-7, with 7 bases identical to TRBD2. The trim removed 5 bases at V and 2 bases at J, leaving 9 bases unmatched. Germline assignment: CDR1 SGHVS and CDR2 FQNEAQ. This CDR3 has 15 amino acids. CDR3 region: CASSPRASGAYEQYF. For the CDR3, the DNA is TGTGCCAGCAGCCCTCGGGCTAGCGGAGCCTACGAGCAGTACTTC.

The genes are TRBV7-3 and TRBJ2-3; no firm D call. CDR1 and CDR2 from the germline V gene are SGHTA and FQGTGA. This CDR3 region has 12 residues. The V end was cut by 1 base, the J end by 5 bases, with 4 bases between. The CDR3 DNA sequence: TGTGCCAGCAGCTTAAGCGGAGATACGCAGTATTTT. This translates into CASSLSGDTQYF. The variable domain in full, completed from reference TRBV7-3 and TRBJ2-3, reads GAGVSQTPSNKVTEKGKYVELRCDPISGHTALYWYRQSLGQGPEFLIYFQGTGAADDSGLPNDRFFAVRPEGSVSTLKIQRTERGDSAVYLCASSLSGDTQYFGPGTRLTVL.

V and J are TRBV7-9 and TRBJ2-7; 7 positions agree with TRBD1. V trimming: 4 bases; J trimming: 2 bases; junction bases outside the gene matches: 8. Germline values: CDR1 SEHNR, CDR2 FQNEAQ (reference sequence). The length of the CDR3 is 15 residues. The CDR3 loop reads CASSSLRGQAYEQYF. In nucleotides, the CDR3 is TGTGCCAGCAGCTCTCTGAGGGGGCAGGCCTACGAGCAGTACTTC.

This clone was observed a few times. This chain uses TRBV30 with TRBJ2-7, with 8 bases lining up with TRBD2. The CDR3 consists of 15 residues. Trimming at V came to 4 bases and at J to 5 bases, leaving 13 bases not matched to a gene. Germline loops: CDR1 GTSNPN, CDR2 SVGIG (reference sequence). The CDR3 DNA reads as TGTGCCTGGAAATCTGAAGCGGGAGATGTCAACGAGCAGTACTTC. Encoded protein: CAWKSEAGDVNEQYF.

The chain couples TRBV7-6 to TRBJ2-7, with TRBD1 matching over 7 bases. J was trimmed by 5 bases and V by 5 bases; bases with no gene match: 6. The CDR3 contains 13 residues. Germline loops: CDR1 SGHVS, CDR2 FNYEAQ. The CDR3 coding sequence is TGTGCCAGCAGCCCGGACAGGTTTAACGAGCAGTACTTC. This gives the protein CASSPDRFNEQYF.

J is TRBJ2-3 and V is TRBV5-1; a weak D match, TRBD1 (6 bases). The germline V gene has CDR1 SGHRS and CDR2 YFSETQ. V lost 0 bases, J lost 6 bases, and 20 bases lay in between. The CDR3 consists of 17 residues. Here the CDR3 reads CASSLDLGPGEGDTQYF. For the CDR3, the DNA is TGCGCCAGCAGCTTGGATTTAGGGCCAGGGGAAGGGGATACGCAGTATTTT.

The chain combines TRBV28 with TRBJ2-7; tentatively, D is TRBD2 (5 bases). Trimming stripped 6 bases from V and 2 bases from J, with 20 bases between. This CDR3 has 16 residues. CDR1 and CDR2 (germline): MDHEN, SYDVKM. Here the CDR3 DNA reads TGTGCCAGCAGCCAAGGGATAGGAGGTCTGACCTACGAGCAGTACTTC. As protein: CASSQGIGGLTYEQYF.

The V gene is TRBV11-2, the J gene TRBJ2-7, with a tentative D call TRBD2 (6 bases). Deletions cut 3 bases from V and 4 bases from J, with 16 bases between. This CDR3 region has 15 residues. Germline V gene sequence: CDR1 SGHAT, CDR2 FQNNGV. For the CDR3, the DNA is TGTGCCAGCAGCTTTAGTACGGGACTCCAATACGAGCAGTACTTC. Translation: CASSFSTGLQYEQYF.

Notes on this clone: An end of the junction differs from the germline gene, which may be a read error. Within the sample, other DNA sequences also encode this same CDR3. The rearrangement uses TRBV4-1 and TRBJ2-1; D gene uncertain. CDR1 and CDR2 from the germline V gene are MGHRA and YSYEKL. The CDR3 contains 15 residues. The CDR3 spells CASSPRQELGNEQFF. CDR3 in DNA: TGCGCCAGCAGCCCGCGTCAGGAATTAGGCAATGAGCAATTCTTC.

The chain uses TRBV27 and TRBJ1-2; unclear D gene. CDR1 is MNHEY and CDR2 is SMNVEV in the germline V gene (reference sequence). The CDR3 extends over 13 amino acids. V was pared by 3 bases and J by 3 bases, with 8 bases between. CDR3 loop: CASSFDGDYGYTF. The CDR3 DNA reads TGTGCCAGCAGTTTCGACGGGGACTATGGCTACACCTTC.

The rearrangement links TRBV5-1 to TRBJ2-7; 7 bases agree with TRBD2. V was pared by 3 bases and J by 2 bases, with 5 bases of the junction left unmatched. The CDR3 sequence is 14 residues long. The germline CDR1 and CDR2 sequences are SGHRS and YFSETQ. The CDR3 nucleotides are TGCGCCAGCAGCTCGAGCGGGAACCCCTACGAGCAGTACTTC. It is translated as CASSSSGNPYEQYF.

The rearrangement links TRBV4-3 to TRBJ2-1; D not resolved. There are 15 residues in the CDR3. V lost 0 bases to trimming and J lost 0 bases, with 6 bases between them. Per germline, CDR1 LGHNA and CDR2 YSLEER. As DNA, the CDR3 is TGCGCCAGCAGCCAAGAAATGAGCTCCTACAATGAGCAGTTCTTC. Translation gives CASSQEMSSYNEQFF.

This chain links TRBV5-1 with TRBJ2-5; tentatively, D is TRBD2 (6 bases). In germline, CDR1 is SGHRS, CDR2 YFSETQ. CDR3 length equals 13 residues. Trimming shortened V by 4 bases and J by 2 bases, and 9 bases separated the two germline ends. CDR3 nucleotide sequence: TGCGCCAGCAGCGGGACTTTTCAAGAGACCCAGTACTTC. Its protein is CASSGTFQETQYF.

The chain combines TRBV9 with TRBJ1-1, with 9 bases matching TRBD1. The CDR3 consists of 13 residues. The germline CDR1 and CDR2 sequences are SGDLS and YYNGEE. Trimming removed 7 bases from V and 4 bases from J; junction bases left unmatched: 5. CDR3 sequence reads: CASRGQGSTEAFF. CDR3 coding DNA: TGTGCCAGCCGCGGACAGGGGAGCACTGAAGCTTTCTTT.

The V gene is TRBV28, the J gene TRBJ2-3; 8 bases map to TRBD2. CDR3 size: 15 residues. Germline V lookup: CDR1 MDHEN, CDR2 SYDVKM. Losses at the gene ends were 6 bases for V and 1 base for J; bases not matched to a gene: 6. CDR3 sequence: CASRSSGIGTDTQYF. The CDR3 DNA is TGTGCCAGCAGAAGTAGCGGGATAGGCACAGATACGCAGTATTTT.

The chain is built from TRBV7-8 and TRBJ2-2, with TRBD2 matching over 9 bases. Germline CDR1 is SGHVS and CDR2 is FQNEAQ. The CDR3 is made up of 15 amino acids. The V and J ends lost 6 bases and 6 bases, in that order; junction bases with no gene match: 8. The CDR3 DNA sequence: TGTGCCAGCAGACGTAGCGGGAGCGTAGCCGGGGAGCTGTTTTTT. It encodes CASRRSGSVAGELFF.

The genes are TRBV6-1 and TRBJ2-7, with D perhaps TRBD1 (6 bases). The CDR3 is 18 residues long. The germline CDR1 and CDR2 sequences are MNHNS and SASEGT. V dropped 1 base and J dropped 3 bases, with 22 bases sitting between them. CDR3 sequence (DNA): TGTGCCAGCAGTGAAGGGGGGCCTCCGTTAATGAATTTCTACGAGCAGTACTTC. As protein: CASSEGGPPLMNFYEQYF.

This sequence joins TRBV10-1 and TRBJ2-7; perhaps TRBD1 as D (6 bases). Trimming took 10 bases from V and 0 from J, leaving 16 bases between them. The germline V gene has CDR1 WNHNN and CDR2 SYGVQD (reference sequence). The CDR3 loop spans 14 amino acids. CDR3 loop: CATVRGQTSYEQYF. The CDR3 coding sequence is TGCGCCACCGTCCGTGGACAGACCTCCTACGAGCAGTACTTC.

The rearrangement joins TRBV7-9 to TRBJ2-1, with 7 bases fitting TRBD2. The V segment lost 5 bases and the J segment 8 bases; nucleotides outside the gene matches: 9. Germline V CDR1 and CDR2: SEHNR, FQNEAQ (reference sequence). This CDR3 has 14 residues. In nucleotides, the CDR3 is TGTGCCAGCAGCCGTAGCGGGCCCGCCGATGAGCAGTTCTTC. It yields the protein CASSRSGPADEQFF.

Points on this clone: One end of the junction does not line up with germline, which may come from a read error. The chain couples TRBV9 to TRBJ2-7, with a tentative D call TRBD1 (5 bases). CDR3 size: 17 residues. Germline loops: CDR1 SGDLS, CDR2 YYNGEE. CDR3 protein: CASSVEGAGMDSFEQYF. The CDR3 DNA reads as TGTGCCAGCAGCGTAGAAGGGGCAGGGATGGATTCCTTCGAGCAGTACTTC. Variable domain in full (rest from reference TRBV9 and TRBJ2-7): DSGVTQTPKHLITATGQRVTLRCSPRSGDLSVYWYQQSLDQGLQFLIQYYNGEERAKGNILERFSAQQFPDLHSELNLSSLELGDSALYFCASSVEGAGMDSFEQYFGPGTRLTVT.

The V call is TRBV29-1, the J call TRBJ1-4; D not certain. Germline loops: CDR1 SQVTM, CDR2 ANQGSEA. The V and J ends lost 7 bases and 8 bases respectively, with 11 bases between them. The CDR3 runs to 11 residues. This CDR3 reads CSALRSEKLFF. DNA of the CDR3: TGCAGCGCTCTTCGGTCCGAAAAACTGTTTTTT.

This clone was counted a few times. The rearrangement links TRBV14 to TRBJ1-2; D might be TRBD1 (6 bases). This CDR3 has 13 residues. Germline V gives CDR1 SGHDN, CDR2 FVKESK. V was shortened by 4 bases and J by 0 bases, with 6 bases between the two germline ends. CDR3 DNA: TGTGCCAGCAGCCGGGACACTAACTATGGCTACACCTTC. Protein: CASSRDTNYGYTF.

The rearrangement links TRBV11-2 to TRBJ2-3; a weak D match, TRBD2 (5 bases). V dropped 5 bases and J dropped 0 bases, with 9 bases sitting between them. The CDR3 has 14 residues. The germline gives CDR1 SGHAT, CDR2 FQNNGV. The CDR3: CASSPRTSTDTQYF. DNA of the CDR3: TGTGCCAGCAGCCCGCGGACTAGCACAGATACGCAGTATTTT.